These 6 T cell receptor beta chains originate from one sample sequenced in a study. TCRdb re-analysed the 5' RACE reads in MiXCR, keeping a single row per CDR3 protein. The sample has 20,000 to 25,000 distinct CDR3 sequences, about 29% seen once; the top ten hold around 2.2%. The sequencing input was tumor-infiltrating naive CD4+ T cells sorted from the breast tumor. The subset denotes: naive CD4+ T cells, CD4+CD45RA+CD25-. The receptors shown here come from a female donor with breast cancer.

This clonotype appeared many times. CDR3 in DNA: TGTGCCAGCGGGAGAGGAGACAGCCGTGAAGCTTTCTTT. This sequence encodes CASGRGDSREAFF. The gene calls are TRBV7-9 and TRBJ1-1; maybe TRBD1 (5 bases). Trimming shortened V by 8 bases and J by 7 bases, and 17 bases separated the two germline ends. CDR1 and CDR2 (germline): SEHNR, FQNEAQ (reference sequence). The CDR3 contains 13 residues.

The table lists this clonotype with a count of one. For the CDR3, the DNA is TGTGCCAGCAGCTTAACAATGAACACGGTCGGAGTCCGGGCTTTCTTT. Protein: CASSLTMNTVGVRAFF. V is TRBV7-9 and J is TRBJ1-1, with unresolved D. V shed 2 bases and J shed 11 bases, with 24 bases lying between them. The CDR3 spans 16 residues. CDR1 and CDR2 (germline): SEHNR, FQNEAQ (reference sequence).

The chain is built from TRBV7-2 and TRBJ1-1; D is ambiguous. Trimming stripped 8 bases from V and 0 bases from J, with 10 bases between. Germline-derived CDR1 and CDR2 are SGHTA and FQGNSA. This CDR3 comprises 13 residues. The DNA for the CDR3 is TGTGCCAGCGGAAGGCGGTTGAACACTGAAGCTTTCTTT. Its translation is CASGRRLNTEAFF. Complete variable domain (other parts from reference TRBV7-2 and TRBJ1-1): GAGVSQSPSNKVTEKGKDVELRCDPISGHTALYWYRQSLGQGLEFLIYFQGNSAPDKSGLPSDRFSAERTGGSVSTLTIQRTQQEDSAVYLCASGRRLNTEAFFGQGTRLTVV.

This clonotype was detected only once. The CDR3 bases are TGTGCCAGCAGAGGGACTAGCGGGAGTTTCTACGAGCAGTACTTC. Translated: CASRGTSGSFYEQYF. The rearrangement links TRBV6-5 to TRBJ2-7; 14 bases agree with TRBD2. The CDR3 length is 15 residues. The V and J ends lost 6 bases and 3 bases, in that order; junction bases with no gene match: 4. Germline assignment: CDR1 MNHEY and CDR2 SVGAGI.

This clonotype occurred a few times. The CDR3 sequence: CASGARGTEAFF. The CDR3 DNA sequence: TGTGCCAGCGGCGCTAGGGGCACTGAAGCTTTCTTT. The chain carries TRBV25-1 and TRBJ1-1, with D perhaps TRBD1 (5 bases). Germline-derived CDR1 and CDR2 are MGHDK and SYGVNS. Trimming pared 8 bases from V and 4 bases from J, leaving 11 bases between. The CDR3 sequence is 12 residues long.

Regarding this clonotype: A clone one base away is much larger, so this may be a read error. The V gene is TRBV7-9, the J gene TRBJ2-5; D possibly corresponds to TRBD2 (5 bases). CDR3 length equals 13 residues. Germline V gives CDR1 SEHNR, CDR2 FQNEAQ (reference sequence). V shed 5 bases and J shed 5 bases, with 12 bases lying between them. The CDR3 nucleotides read TGTGCCAGCAGCCACCTGACGGGGGAGACCCAGTACTTC. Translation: CASSHLTGETQYF.